This T cell receptor beta chain was recovered during a study of T cell responses to AZD1222 COVID-19 vaccine. Study findings and constraints: Unmutated variant regions are reportedly the target of nearly half of TCRs that are spike-specific. Vaccination with two AZD1222 doses was followed by a rise in Spike-specific TCR breadth and depth.

Deletions cut 1 base from V and 6 bases from J, with 16 bases between. This CDR3 is built from 15 residues. CDR1 and CDR2 (germline): SGHRS, YFSETQ. Details on this clone: Its antigen is still unknown.

Here immunoSEQ multiplex PCR was the method, and the copy in TCRdb shows in-frame clones only, minus some. Counted here are 150,000 to 200,000 clones, 90% to 95% occurring once; the ten biggest clones make up 1.5% to 2%. Sample: peripheral blood, taken 28 days after the second AZD1222 dose. This chain links TRBV5-1 with TRBJ1-1; D is uncertain. The receptor comes from an adult who received the AZD1222 COVID-19 vaccine. The CDR3 DNA reads as TGCGCCAGCAGCTTGTCAGGCCCCCCGGGATCTGAAGCTTTCTTT. Residues: CASSLSGPPGSEAFF.